The 31 T cell receptor beta chains below all came from one sample that was sequenced in a study of T-cell reconstitution after alpha-beta-depleted transplantation in children. The TCRbeta library incorporated unique molecular identifiers. TCRdb used MiXCR to reprocess the PCR reads, holding one entry per CDR3 protein. The sample lists some 490,000 distinct CDR3 sequences, around 13% occurring once. The sequencing used PBMCs from the stem cell graft donor, collected from the stem cell graft. Receptor source: a human donor who donated a stem cell graft to a child with combined immunodeficiency.

This chain joins TRBV5-6 and TRBJ2-7; unclear D gene. The V end lost 4 bases, the J end lost 11 bases, and 16 bases lay between the germline ends. CDR1 and CDR2 from the germline V gene are SGHDT and YYEEEE. This CDR3 has 12 residues. In DNA form, the CDR3 reads TGTGCCAGCAGCCCCCAATCGGCGCCGGAGTACTTC. Residues: CASSPQSAPEYF.

The rearrangement links TRBV6-2 or TRBV6-3 to TRBJ2-1; 11 nucleotides align to TRBD2. V lost 5 bases and J lost 6; bases outside the gene matches: 3. Germline lookup yields CDR1 MNHEY and CDR2 SVGEGT. The CDR3 is 14 amino acids. CDR3 DNA: TGTGCCAGCAGTCCGACTAGCGGGGTCAATGAGCAGTTCTTC. Its protein is CASSPTSGVNEQFF.

There are many counts of this clonotype. The chain uses TRBV6-2 or TRBV6-3 and TRBJ2-7, with 10 bases that match TRBD1. This CDR3 region has 14 residues. The germline CDR1 and CDR2 sequences are MNHEY and SVGEGT. The junction had 7 bases not matched to a gene; V was cut back by 6 bases and J by 5 bases. The CDR3 loop is CASRSGTGEDEQYF. The CDR3 bases are TGTGCCAGCAGATCCGGGACAGGGGAGGACGAGCAGTACTTC.

The rearrangement links TRBV29-1 to TRBJ2-5; D gene unclear. The CDR3 covers 14 residues. V gave up 2 bases and J gave up 5 bases, with 15 bases separating them. The germline gives CDR1 SQVTM, CDR2 ANQGSEA. The CDR3 loop reads CSVESGGWTETQYF. The CDR3 DNA reads TGCAGCGTTGAATCCGGCGGCTGGACCGAGACCCAGTACTTC.

The CDR3 nucleotides read TGCAGTGCTAGATCAAGGCTAAACTATGGCTACACCTTC. Translation gives CSARSRLNYGYTF. The chain couples TRBV20-1 to TRBJ1-2; D not certain. CDR1 is DFQATT and CDR2 is SNEGSKA in the germline V gene (reference sequence). CDR3 length: 13 amino acids. The V end was cut by 2 bases, the J end by 2 bases, with 9 bases between.

The sample holds a few counts of this clonotype. The chain couples TRBV21-1 to TRBJ2-7; the tabulated D call, TRBD2, remains unverified against the DNA. TRBV21-1 has pseudogene status. This CDR3 has 11 amino acids. The CDR3, as DNA: TGTGCCAGCGGAGGGAAATACGAGCAGTACTTC. Amino acid sequence: CASGGKYEQYF.

The sample holds a few counts of this clonotype. Here the CDR3 reads CASSLGAAQQFF. The CDR3 DNA follows: TGTGCCAGCAGCTTAGGGGCAGCTCAACAGTTCTTC. J is TRBJ2-1 and V is TRBV7-9; no clear D gene. Germline V lookup: CDR1 SEHNR, CDR2 FQNEAQ (reference sequence). Trimming shortened V by 1 base and J by 13 bases, and 11 bases separated the two germline ends. This CDR3 contains 12 residues.

In its sample, this clonotype was seen a few times. The rearrangement uses TRBV4-3 and TRBJ2-1; D remains unclear. The CDR3 length is 13 residues. Germline V lookup: CDR1 LGHNA, CDR2 YSLEER. V shed 0 bases and J shed 7 bases, with 7 bases lying between them. Here the CDR3 reads CASSQDLSNEQFF. DNA of the CDR3: TGCGCCAGCAGCCAAGATCTCTCAAATGAGCAGTTCTTC.

This clonotype was recorded at least ten times. The gene calls are TRBV24-1 and TRBJ2-5, with TRBD1 matching 7 bases. The CDR3 length is 14 residues. Per the germline V gene, CDR1 is KGHDR and CDR2 is SFDVKD. Losses at the gene ends were 6 bases for V and 4 bases for J; bases not matched to a gene: 7. In DNA, the CDR3 is TGTGCCACCAGTCTTAGGGACAGAGGAGAGACCCAGTACTTC. Its protein product is CATSLRDRGETQYF.

In its sample, this clonotype was seen many times. This sequence joins TRBV27 and TRBJ2-7; 8 bases agree with TRBD1. J gave up 3 bases and V 6 bases, and 7 bases lay outside the gene matches. Germline V gene lookup returns CDR1 MNHEY and CDR2 SMNVEV (reference sequence). The CDR3 is 14 residues long. CDR3 residues: CASSFGQGFYEQYF. In nucleotides, the CDR3 is TGTGCCAGCAGCTTTGGACAGGGCTTCTACGAGCAGTACTTC.

The table lists this clonotype with many counts. The chain is built from TRBV5-1 and TRBJ2-2; TRBD2 is a possible D gene (6 bases). This CDR3 is built from 15 residues. V lost 5 bases and J 0 bases, leaving 11 bases between the germline ends. CDR1 and CDR2 from the germline V gene are SGHRS and YFSETQ. This chain's CDR3 is CASRRDGSNTGELFF. Here the CDR3 DNA reads TGCGCCAGCAGGCGGGACGGGTCGAACACCGGGGAGCTGTTTTTT.

This clonotype has more than one count but fewer than ten. This chain joins TRBV6-5 and TRBJ2-2, with 13 bases lining up with TRBD2. From germline, CDR1 is MNHEY and CDR2 SVGAGI. The V gene end was trimmed by 2 bases and the J gene end by 5 bases; junction bases not matched to a gene: 8. The CDR3 length is 18 residues. This CDR3 is CASSYPRTGLAGTGELFF. CDR3 nucleotides: TGTGCCAGCAGTTACCCCAGGACGGGACTAGCGGGAACCGGGGAGCTGTTTTTT.

The rearrangement links TRBV30 to TRBJ2-7; 11 positions agree with TRBD1. The ends lost 3 bases at V and 3 bases at J; junction bases unmatched: 4. The CDR3 has 14 residues. Germline loops: CDR1 GTSNPN, CDR2 SVGIG (reference sequence). CDR3 coding DNA: TGTGCCTGGAGCGCCGGGACAGGGGGCTACGAGCAGTACTTC. Residues: CAWSAGTGGYEQYF.

This clonotype was counted at least ten times. The chain recombines TRBV12-3 or TRBV12-4 with TRBJ1-2; no clear D gene. This CDR3 is 12 amino acids long. The germline V and J ends were trimmed by 6 bases and 3 bases, with 8 bases remaining between them. CDR3 loop: CASSLPYYGYTF. DNA of the CDR3: TGTGCCAGCAGCTTACCTTACTATGGCTACACCTTC.

This clonotype turned up a few times. V and J are TRBV6-1 and TRBJ2-1, with a weak D call TRBD2 (5 bases). The V gene's germline CDR1 is MNHNS and CDR2 SASEGT. V lost 6 bases, J lost 0 bases, and 15 bases lay in between. There are 16 residues in the CDR3. The CDR3, as DNA: TGTGCCAGCAGCCCGGGGAGCGGCAGCTCCTACAATGAGCAGTTCTTC. It yields the protein CASSPGSGSSYNEQFF.

This clonotype appeared a few times. The rearrangement uses TRBV5-1 and TRBJ2-1; 9 bases are shared with TRBD2. The trim removed 2 bases at V and 4 bases at J, leaving 4 bases unmatched. The CDR3 spans 15 residues. Per germline, CDR1 SGHRS and CDR2 YFSETQ. The DNA for the CDR3 is TGCGCCAGCAGCTTTTTAGCGGGGGATTACAATGAGCAGTTCTTC. Translation gives CASSFLAGDYNEQFF. Drawing the rest from reference TRBV5-1 and TRBJ2-1, the complete variable domain is KAGVTQTPRYLIKTRGQQVTLSCSPISGHRSVSWYQQTPGQGLQFLFEYFSETQRNKGNFPGRFSGRQFSNSRSEMNVSTLELGDSALYLCASSFLAGDYNEQFFGPGTRLTVL.

The chain combines TRBV3-1 with TRBJ1-3; no definite D call. CDR1 LGHDT and CDR2 YNNKEL come from the germline V gene (reference sequence). The V gene lost 0 bases and the J gene lost 0 bases, with 6 bases spanning the gap. CDR3 length equals 15 residues. The CDR3 sequence is CASSQESLSGNTIYF. The DNA for the CDR3 is TGTGCCAGCAGCCAAGAAAGCCTCTCTGGAAACACCATATATTTT.

The V gene is TRBV20-1, the J gene TRBJ1-1; 7 nucleotides match TRBD1. Germline loops: CDR1 DFQATT, CDR2 SNEGSKA (reference sequence). The CDR3 contains 16 residues. V gave up 3 bases and J gave up 1 base; unmatched junction bases: 11. DNA for the CDR3: TGCAGTGCTAGCGACGAACAGGGGTCGGGGAACACTGAAGCTTTCTTT. This sequence encodes CSASDEQGSGNTEAFF.

This clonotype was counted only a few times. The chain has TRBV6-2 or TRBV6-3 and TRBJ2-1, with D tentatively TRBD2 (6 bases). Germline assignment: CDR1 MNHEY and CDR2 SVGEGT. Trimming took off 4 bases at V and 5 bases at J, with 18 bases between the two ends. CDR3 length: 16 amino acids. The CDR3 region is CASSWGLLAVDNEQFF. The CDR3, as DNA: TGTGCCAGCAGTTGGGGACTTCTAGCAGTTGACAATGAGCAGTTCTTC.

This sequence joins TRBV9 and TRBJ2-7; 14 bases map to TRBD2. CDR3 length: 17 amino acids. CDR1 and CDR2 (germline): SGDLS, YYNGEE. The V gene end was trimmed by 2 bases and the J gene end by 1 base; junction bases not matched to a gene: 5. The CDR3 region is CASSVGLAGGWSYEQYF. CDR3 DNA sequence: TGTGCCAGCAGCGTCGGACTAGCGGGAGGATGGTCCTACGAGCAGTACTTC.

The J gene is TRBJ2-7, the V gene TRBV6-1; 9 bases align to TRBD2. Germline V lookup: CDR1 MNHNS, CDR2 SASEGT. V was pared by 2 bases and J by 3 bases, with 8 bases of the junction left unmatched. This CDR3 is 16 amino acids long. As DNA, the CDR3 is TGTGCCAGCAGTGAACCCCCATTAGCGGGAGTCTACGAGCAGTACTTC. Translating it yields CASSEPPLAGVYEQYF.

This clonotype has ten or more counts. This rearrangement joins TRBV5-1 to TRBJ2-3; possibly TRBD2 for D (5 bases). V dropped 4 bases and J dropped 2 bases, with 14 bases sitting between them. Germline assignment: CDR1 SGHRS and CDR2 YFSETQ. This CDR3 contains 15 residues. As DNA, the CDR3 is TGCGCCAGCAGCCCTACGGAGGCCTCCACAGATACGCAGTATTTT. Amino acid sequence: CASSPTEASTDTQYF.

J is TRBJ2-1 and V is TRBV30; weak D call: TRBD2 (6 bases). The germline V gene has CDR1 GTSNPN and CDR2 SVGIG (reference sequence). The CDR3 extends over 13 amino acids. The V end was cut by 4 bases, the J end by 1 base, with 8 bases between. CDR3 DNA: TGTGCCTGGACTAGCGTTTCCTACAATGAGCAGTTCTTC. It translates to CAWTSVSYNEQFF.

This clonotype was seen many times. V usage is TRBV12-3 or TRBV12-4 and J usage is TRBJ2-1; 10 bases line up with TRBD2. This CDR3 is 15 amino acids long. V trimming: 2 bases; J trimming: 7 bases; junction bases outside the gene matches: 5. CDR3 bases: TGTGCCAGCAGTTTACTGAGCGGGAGGGTTAATGAGCAGTTCTTC. It is translated as CASSLLSGRVNEQFF.

This clonotype appeared a few times. The chain couples TRBV29-1 to TRBJ1-4; TRBD1 might be the D (6 bases). The CDR3 runs 13 residues. Trimming took 7 bases from V and 8 from J, leaving 17 bases between them. CDR1 and CDR2 (germline): SQVTM, ANQGSEA. This chain's CDR3 is CSGGDTWGEKLFF. The CDR3 DNA is TGCAGCGGCGGGGACACCTGGGGCGAAAAACTGTTTTTT. The whole variable domain, remainder taken from reference TRBV29-1 and TRBJ1-4, is SAVISQKPSRDICQRGTSLTIQCQVDSQVTMMFWYRQQPGQSLTLIATANQGSEATYESGFVIDKFPISRPNLTFSTLTVSNMSPEDSSIYLCSGGDTWGEKLFFGSGTQLSVL.

This clonotype was counted between two and nine times. The rearrangement joins TRBV4-3 to TRBJ2-7, with 7 bases lining up with TRBD1. V shed 2 bases, J shed 4 bases, and the junction held 11 bases outside the gene matches. The CDR3 extends over 16 amino acids. Germline V gene data show CDR1 as LGHNA and CDR2 as YSLEER. The CDR3 coding sequence is TGCGCCAGCAGCCAAACCCCCAAAGGGGGCGGGTACGAGCAGTACTTC. Protein sequence: CASSQTPKGGGYEQYF.

This clonotype came up a few times. The CDR3 nucleotides read TGCGCCAGCAGCTTGCTCAGTAGTACGAACACTGAAGCTTTCTTT. It yields the protein CASSLLSSTNTEAFF. The rearrangement links TRBV5-1 to TRBJ1-1, with D hard to call. The CDR3 is made up of 15 amino acids. Between the trimmed V and J ends, which lost 1 base and 1 base, there was a span of 11 bases. In germline, CDR1 is SGHRS, CDR2 YFSETQ.

This clonotype was seen many times. The chain employs TRBV29-1 and TRBJ2-3; 8 nucleotides line up with TRBD1. CDR3 size: 13 residues. The V gene end was trimmed by 7 bases and the J gene end by 0 bases; junction bases not matched to a gene: 3. Looked up from germline, CDR1 is SQVTM and CDR2 is ANQGSEA. The CDR3: CSDRTGSTDTQYF. In DNA form, the CDR3 reads TGCAGCGACCGGACAGGGAGCACAGATACGCAGTATTTT.

The chain combines TRBV5-1 with TRBJ1-3, with unresolved D. The CDR3 runs to 15 residues. Trimming took off 4 bases at V and 1 base at J, with 12 bases between the two ends. The germline gives CDR1 SGHRS, CDR2 YFSETQ. CDR3 in amino acids: CASSPGRGSGNTIYF. Here the CDR3 DNA reads TGCGCCAGCAGCCCCGGGAGAGGATCTGGAAACACCATATATTTT.

There are many counts of this clonotype. The chain combines TRBV29-1 with TRBJ1-1; the D is unclear. CDR3 length: 11 residues. The germline gives CDR1 SQVTM, CDR2 ANQGSEA. V lost 4 bases and J lost 1, with 4 bases in between. DNA for the CDR3: TGCAGCGTTGGGCAGAACACTGAAGCTTTCTTT. Translating it yields CSVGQNTEAFF.

In its sample, this clonotype was seen a few times. The CDR3 spells CASSFNPGRNSYNEQFF. The CDR3 DNA reads as TGCGCCAGCAGCTTTAATCCGGGGCGCAATTCCTACAATGAGCAGTTCTTC. The V call is TRBV5-1, the J call TRBJ2-1; the D call may be TRBD1 or TRBD2 (5 bases each). Germline CDR1 is SGHRS and CDR2 is YFSETQ. This CDR3 has 17 residues. V was trimmed by 2 bases and J by 1 base, leaving 16 bases between them.